A single sample gave rise to the 10 T cell receptor beta chains below, sequenced in a study of T cell changes during pregnancy in multiple sclerosis. Sequencing used immunoSEQ multiplex PCR; TCRdb keeps in-frame clones, though not all of them. The sample contains tens of thousands of clones, about 92% of which appear only once. Specimen: peripheral blood, collected in the first trimester of pregnancy. Receptor source: a female donor with multiple sclerosis, enrolled in a pregnancy study.

CDR3 region: CASSPSNEQFF. In DNA, the CDR3 is TGTGCCAGCAGTCCTTCTAATGAGCAGTTCTTC. The chain couples TRBV6-6 to TRBJ2-1; D unresolved. CDR1 and CDR2 from the germline V gene are MNHNY and SVGAGI (reference sequence). The germline V and J ends were trimmed by 5 bases and 7 bases, with 6 bases remaining between them. The CDR3 consists of 11 residues.

The chain employs TRBV5-4 and TRBJ2-7, with 10 bases that match TRBD1. CDR1 is SGHNT and CDR2 is YYREEE in the germline V gene (reference sequence). This CDR3 spans 16 amino acids. Trimming cost V 0 bases and J 5 bases; bases outside gene matches: 8. CDR3 sequence (DNA): TGTGCCAGCAGCTTGGTAGCCGGGACAGGGGCCAACGAGCAGTACTTC. Its protein is CASSLVAGTGANEQYF.

The chain recombines TRBV5-8 with TRBJ1-1; 8 bases fit TRBD1. V gave up 4 bases and J gave up 10 bases; unmatched junction bases: 9. The CDR3 totals 13 residues. The V gene's germline CDR1 is SGHTS and CDR2 YDEGEE. Here the CDR3 DNA reads TGTGCCAGCAGCCGCGGACAGGGACTCAGAGCTTTCTTT. Translating gives CASSRGQGLRAFF.

The genes are TRBV5-1 and TRBJ1-4; D gene ambiguous. The V and J ends lost 0 bases and 3 bases respectively, with 9 bases between them. Germline-derived CDR1 and CDR2 are SGHRS and YFSETQ. The CDR3 length is 15 residues. The CDR3 region is CASSLEGGANEKLFF. CDR3 coding DNA: TGCGCCAGCAGCTTGGAAGGCGGGGCTAATGAAAAACTGTTTTTT.

The rearrangement uses TRBV6-1 and TRBJ2-7; TRBD1 matches 7 bases. With 1 base clipped from V and 3 bases from J, the junction kept 3 bases outside the gene matches. Germline V gene lookup returns CDR1 MNHNS and CDR2 SASEGT. CDR3 length equals 14 residues. Here the CDR3 DNA reads TGTGCCAGCAGTGAAGAAAGACAGGGCTACGAGCAGTACTTC. Protein sequence: CASSEERQGYEQYF.

The chain employs TRBV2 and TRBJ2-1, with 9 bases lining up with TRBD2. Germline lookup yields CDR1 SNHLY and CDR2 FYNNEI. Trimming removed 6 bases from V and 6 bases from J; junction bases left unmatched: 12. The CDR3 runs to 16 residues. The CDR3 bases are TGTGCCAGCAGGCCAGGGGGACTAGCCGTAAGCAATGAGCAGTTCTTC. It is translated as CASRPGGLAVSNEQFF.

V is TRBV19 and J is TRBJ2-1; D unclear. V gave up 0 bases and J gave up 3 bases, with 3 bases separating them. The V gene's germline CDR1 is LNHDA and CDR2 SQIVND (reference sequence). The CDR3 length is 13 residues. CDR3 in DNA: TGTGCCAGTAGTATAGATAACTACAATGAGCAGTTCTTC. This sequence encodes CASSIDNYNEQFF.

A single count supports this clone. The V and J genes are TRBV4-1 and TRBJ2-1, with no clear D. Trimming left V 1 base short and J 6 bases short, with 10 bases between. This CDR3 spans 14 amino acids. In germline, CDR1 is MGHRA, CDR2 YSYEKL. The CDR3 loop is CASSQGYVGNEQFF. The CDR3 coding sequence is TGCGCCAGCAGCCAAGGTTATGTCGGCAATGAGCAGTTCTTC.

The genes are TRBV6-1 and TRBJ2-7, with D perhaps TRBD2 (7 bases). CDR3 length equals 15 residues. The germline gives CDR1 MNHNS, CDR2 SASEGT. Deletions cut 0 bases from V and 2 bases from J, with 11 bases between. CDR3 region: CASSEADGGPYEQYF. CDR3 in DNA: TGTGCCAGCAGTGAAGCCGACGGGGGGCCCTACGAGCAGTACTTC.

The V and J genes are TRBV11-2 and TRBJ2-1; D is uncertain. With 0 bases removed from V and 0 bases from J, the gap between germline ends came to 15 bases. Germline V gene data show CDR1 as SGHAT and CDR2 as FQNNGV. The CDR3 runs 18 residues. CDR3 DNA: TGTGCCAGCAGCTTAGACCTCCTTGGAGCGAGCTCCTACAATGAGCAGTTCTTC. Protein: CASSLDLLGASSYNEQFF.